What follows are 26 T cell receptor beta chains derived from one specimen sequenced in a study of blood T cell repertoires in COVID-19. Produced via immunoSEQ multiplex PCR; TCRdb's table is partial and in-frame only. The data hold some 210,000 clones, with almost 85% observed a single time. The specimen sequenced was peripheral blood. The receptors here all came from a woman between 45 and 65 years old with active or convalescent COVID-19.

V is TRBV2 and J is TRBJ2-5; D gene uncertain. Germline CDR1 and CDR2: SNHLY and FYNNEI. V lost 3 bases, J lost 1 base, and 6 bases lay in between. CDR3 length: 13 residues. In nucleotides, the CDR3 is TGTGCCAGCAGTGAGTTAATCCAAGAGACCCAGTACTTC. Its protein is CASSELIQETQYF.

This clone was recorded only once. The chain recombines TRBV27 with TRBJ1-1; 8 bases are a match to TRBD1. CDR3 length equals 16 residues. Germline V gene sequence: CDR1 MNHEY, CDR2 SMNVEV (reference sequence). Trimming took 7 bases from V and 1 from J; bases not matched to a gene: 11. CDR3 bases: TGTGCCAGCATCCCCTGGACAGGGAGGGCGAACACTGAAGCTTTCTTT. It specifies CASIPWTGRANTEAFF.

The chain has TRBV11-2 and TRBJ1-3, with D uncertain. In germline, CDR1 is SGHAT, CDR2 FQNNGV. This CDR3 comprises 15 residues. V lost 1 base to trimming and J lost 7 bases, with 14 bases between them. In DNA form, the CDR3 reads TGTGCCAGCAGCTTAGGTACCTGGAACGGGAACACCATATATTTT. It yields the protein CASSLGTWNGNTIYF.

This sequence joins TRBV6-5 and TRBJ1-5; D gene uncertain. CDR3 length equals 15 residues. Germline CDR1 reads MNHEY; CDR2 reads SVGAGI. V lost 4 bases, J lost 2 bases, and 12 bases lay in between. CDR3 sequence (DNA): TGTGCCAGCAGTTGGGCACTGTCGGGCAATCAGCCCCAGCATTTT. Protein: CASSWALSGNQPQHF.

V is TRBV29-1 and J is TRBJ1-1; D is undetermined. From germline, CDR1 is SQVTM and CDR2 ANQGSEA. The V end lost 6 bases, the J end lost 6 bases, and 11 bases lay between the germline ends. This CDR3 contains 11 residues. CDR3 DNA sequence: TGCAGCGTCCTCTACGCTCCTGAAGCTTTCTTT. Translation gives CSVLYAPEAFF.

The V and J genes are TRBV7-2 and TRBJ2-7, with TRBD2 identical over 9 bases. Germline V gene sequence: CDR1 SGHTA, CDR2 FQGNSA. There are 14 residues in the CDR3. J lost 4 bases, V lost 5 bases, and 6 bases had no gene match. This CDR3 reads CASSRRLAAYEQYF. The CDR3 nucleotides are TGTGCCAGCAGCCGTAGACTAGCGGCTTACGAGCAGTACTTC.

This clone was counted once. The V call is TRBV19, the J call TRBJ1-6; 7 bases are a match to TRBD1. The V gene end was trimmed by 0 bases and the J gene end by 5 bases; junction bases not matched to a gene: 4. The V gene's germline CDR1 is LNHDA and CDR2 SQIVND (reference sequence). This CDR3 region has 16 residues. Written as DNA, the CDR3 is TGTGCCAGTAGTATAGAGTTGGGACAGAATAATTCACCCCTCCACTTT. Its translation: CASSIELGQNNSPLHF.

This clone was recorded only once. The rearrangement uses TRBV6-1 and TRBJ2-5; D ambiguous. Germline V CDR1 and CDR2: MNHNS, SASEGT. The V and J ends lost 2 bases and 5 bases respectively, with 12 bases between them. The CDR3 consists of 14 residues. The CDR3 DNA reads TGTGCCAGCAGTGAAAGTAAGCTGAAGGAGACCCAGTACTTC. Its protein is CASSESKLKETQYF.

The gene calls are TRBV5-1 and TRBJ2-5; no definite D call. CDR3 length equals 15 residues. CDR1 SGHRS and CDR2 YFSETQ come from the germline V gene. Trimming pared 4 bases from V and 4 bases from J, leaving 17 bases between. The CDR3 coding sequence is TGCGCCAGCAGCCCTGACCACCGGGTCCCAGAGACCCAGTACTTC. This translates into CASSPDHRVPETQYF. The full variable domain, in which reference TRBV5-1 and TRBJ2-5 provide the parts outside the CDR3, is KAGVTQTPRYLIKTRGQQVTLSCSPISGHRSVSWYQQTPGQGLQFLFEYFSETQRNKGNFPGRFSGRQFSNSRSEMNVSTLELGDSALYLCASSPDHRVPETQYFGPGTRLLVL.

The V and J genes are TRBV11-2 and TRBJ1-1; D might be TRBD1 (6 bases). Between the trimmed V and J ends, which lost 1 base and 1 base, there was a span of 16 bases. CDR1 SGHAT and CDR2 FQNNGV come from the germline V gene. This CDR3 spans 17 amino acids. CDR3 loop: CASSLGRGGPQNTEAFF. The DNA for the CDR3 is TGTGCCAGCAGCTTAGGCCGGGGGGGGCCCCAGAACACTGAAGCTTTCTTT.

The gene calls are TRBV5-5 and TRBJ1-1; D call uncertain. The CDR3 sequence is 14 residues long. The germline V gene has CDR1 SGHKS and CDR2 YYEKEE (reference sequence). Deletions cut 4 bases from V and 0 bases from J, with 10 bases between. This CDR3 is CASSASIMNTEAFF. For the CDR3, the DNA is TGTGCCAGCAGCGCCAGTATAATGAACACTGAAGCTTTCTTT.

This chain uses TRBV19 with TRBJ1-5, with TRBD1 as a possible D gene (6 bases). Germline CDR1 and CDR2: LNHDA and SQIVND (reference sequence). Trimming pared 4 bases from V and 0 bases from J, leaving 13 bases between. The CDR3 covers 16 residues. The CDR3 sequence is CASSNRAFYSNQPQHF. CDR3 DNA: TGTGCCAGTAGTAACAGGGCATTTTATAGCAATCAGCCCCAGCATTTT.

The rearrangement joins TRBV5-1 to TRBJ1-1; D perhaps matches TRBD1 (5 bases). Germline V gene sequence: CDR1 SGHRS, CDR2 YFSETQ. With 2 bases removed from V and 4 bases from J, the gap between germline ends came to 9 bases. This CDR3 comprises 13 residues. The CDR3 DNA follows: TGCGCCAGCAGCTTAACAGGCTCCACTGAAGCTTTCTTT. It is translated as CASSLTGSTEAFF.

The chain carries TRBV5-1 and TRBJ1-1; TRBD1 matches 9 bases. CDR1 and CDR2 (germline): SGHRS, YFSETQ. The CDR3 has 14 residues. The V and J ends lost 2 bases and 4 bases, in that order; junction bases with no gene match: 3. CDR3 region: CASSFDRGGTEAFF. The CDR3 DNA is TGCGCCAGCAGCTTTGACAGGGGGGGCACTGAAGCTTTCTTT.

The chain combines TRBV3-1 (or the pseudogene TRBV3-2) with TRBJ2-4, with TRBD2 matching 8 bases. Germline loops: CDR1 LGHDT, CDR2 YNNKEL (reference sequence). This CDR3 is built from 18 residues. The trim removed 4 bases at V and 3 bases at J, leaving 14 bases unmatched. The CDR3 loop is CASSPTGAGLGDKNIQYF. In DNA form, the CDR3 reads TGTGCCAGCAGCCCTACCGGAGCGGGACTAGGGGACAAAAACATTCAGTACTTC.

The chain uses TRBV3-1 (or the pseudogene TRBV3-2) and TRBJ1-3; 7 bases are a match to TRBD1. This CDR3 spans 16 amino acids. The germline V gene has CDR1 LGHDT and CDR2 YNNKEL (reference sequence). V lost 4 bases to trimming and J lost 0 bases; unmatched junction nucleotides: 6. The chain's CDR3 is CASSPRQGGSGNTIYF. As DNA, the CDR3 is TGTGCCAGCAGCCCCCGACAGGGTGGCTCTGGAAACACCATATATTTT.

The CDR3 region has the DNA TGTGCCAGTAGTACTGGGACTAGCGGGGGGGGCACAGATACGCAGTATTTT. Its translation: CASSTGTSGGGTDTQYF. The chain combines TRBV19 with TRBJ2-3; 16 bases agree with TRBD2. The V segment lost 4 bases and the J segment 1 base; nucleotides outside the gene matches: 2. CDR1 is LNHDA and CDR2 is SQIVND in the germline V gene (reference sequence). The CDR3 totals 17 residues.

The gene calls are TRBV12-3 or TRBV12-4 and TRBJ1-3; 8 positions match TRBD1. This CDR3 is built from 13 residues. Trimming cost V 6 bases and J 8 bases; bases outside gene matches: 6. CDR3 sequence: CASSWDRPDTIYF. The CDR3 nucleotides read TGTGCCAGCAGCTGGGACAGGCCGGACACCATATATTTT.

The chain links TRBV4-2 to TRBJ1-5; no firm D call. This CDR3 has 16 residues. The germline V gene encodes CDR1 LGHNA and CDR2 YNFKEQ. Trimming cost V 1 base and J 0 bases, with 10 bases left between them. The CDR3 loop reads CASSQGGDYSNQPQHF. The CDR3, as DNA: TGTGCCAGCAGCCAAGGAGGCGATTATAGCAATCAGCCCCAGCATTTT.

This chain joins TRBV4-2 and TRBJ2-7; the match to TRBD2 covers 9 bases. Germline trimming cut 5 bases from V and 0 bases from J; bases unmatched to any gene: 5. Germline-derived CDR1 and CDR2 are LGHNA and YNFKEQ. The CDR3 totals 15 residues. In DNA form, the CDR3 reads TGTGCCAGCAGCAAGACTAGCGGTAGCTCCTACGAGCAGTACTTC. This encodes CASSKTSGSSYEQYF.

The V call is TRBV6-1, the J call TRBJ2-5; TRBD1 is a possible D gene (5 bases). Germline CDR1 reads MNHNS; CDR2 reads SASEGT. V lost 2 bases and J 5 bases, leaving 15 bases between the germline ends. The length of the CDR3 is 15 residues. The CDR3 bases are TGTGCCAGCAGTGAACGTGGGGCTACTTACGAGACCCAGTACTTC. Protein sequence: CASSERGATYETQYF.

The chain is built from TRBV14 and TRBJ2-1; the D gene is possibly TRBD1 (6 bases). The CDR3 sequence is 15 residues long. The ends were cut back, 1 base at V and 3 bases at J, with 10 bases in the middle. Germline CDR1 and CDR2: SGHDN and FVKESK. CDR3 sequence reads: CASSQAPGDYNEQFF. The CDR3 DNA reads as TGTGCCAGCAGCCAAGCGCCAGGGGACTACAATGAGCAGTTCTTC.

In DNA form, the CDR3 reads TGTGCCAGCAGCCCTACCGGTTACGAGCAGTACGTC. Protein: CASSPTGYEQYV. This chain links TRBV6-6 with TRBJ2-7, with D unclear. Trimming cost V 6 bases and J 4 bases, with 10 bases left between them. Germline values: CDR1 MNHNY, CDR2 SVGAGI (reference sequence). This CDR3 has 12 amino acids.

The rearrangement joins TRBV3-1 (or the pseudogene TRBV3-2) to TRBJ1-2; D call uncertain. Trimming stripped 4 bases from V and 6 bases from J, with 12 bases between. Per germline, CDR1 LGHDT and CDR2 YNNKEL (reference sequence). The CDR3 covers 13 residues. The DNA of the CDR3 is TGTGCCAGCAGCCCCTCACAAGTCCATGGCTACACCTTC. As protein: CASSPSQVHGYTF.

CDR3 bases: TGTGCCAGCAGCCAAGATCTAGCGGGGTGGGGAGATACGCAGTATTTT. It translates to CASSQDLAGWGDTQYF. V gene TRBV14 combines with J gene TRBJ2-3; 9 nucleotides align to TRBD2. With 0 bases clipped from V and 5 bases from J, the junction kept 6 bases outside the gene matches. This CDR3 region has 16 residues. Looked up from germline, CDR1 is SGHDN and CDR2 is FVKESK.

The V gene is TRBV15, the J gene TRBJ1-3; 12 bases agree with TRBD1. The junction had 11 bases not matched to a gene; V was cut back by 4 bases and J by 4 bases. The CDR3 extends over 18 amino acids. CDR1 and CDR2 (germline): LNHNV, YYDKDF (reference sequence). The CDR3 DNA follows: TGTGCCACCAGCACCCGGGACAGGGGGCGCGGATGGGGAAACACCATATATTTT. As protein: CATSTRDRGRGWGNTIYF.